This T cell receptor (beta chain) was profiled in a study of cytomegalovirus exposure and HLA in healthy donors. The PCR was carried out with 60 Vbeta primers and 13 Jbeta primers. This table comes from immunoSEQ multiplex PCR, and its TCRdb copy is limited to in-frame clones, with some not included. The profile covers more than 100,000 clones, with around 77% appearing a single time and approximately 0.94% taken by the ten largest. A word on this clone: What it recognizes is unknown.

The donors (healthy individuals) were bone marrow donors. Whereas donors were nominally healthy upon sampling, unrecorded immune exposures were probable. Overall study findings and caveats: Presence/absence analyses supposed approximately even sequencing depth among donors. A later analysis reportedly identified an Asian-associated ancestry cluster as carrying fewer N-insertions than the roughly 670-donor mean.

The source is a woman aged 55-70 years in good health and CMV-seronegative. The sample was PBMCs.

CDR3 loop: CASSLVAGYGGELFF. The CDR3 DNA is TGTGCCAGCAGCTTGGTAGCGGGGTACGGCGGGGAGCTGTTTTTT. V and J are TRBV7-6 and TRBJ2-2, with 8 bases lining up with TRBD2. The J segment lost 7 bases and the V segment lost 3 bases, leaving 7 bases of the junction unmatched. CDR3 length: 15 residues. Germline CDR1 reads SGHVS; CDR2 reads FNYEAQ. Full variable domain (rest looked up from reference TRBV7-6 and TRBJ2-2): GAGVSQSPRYKVTKRGQDVALRCDPISGHVSLYWYRQALGQGPEFLTYFNYEAQQDKSGLPNDRFSAERPEGSISTLTIQRTEQRDSAMYRCASSLVAGYGGELFFGEGSRLTVL.